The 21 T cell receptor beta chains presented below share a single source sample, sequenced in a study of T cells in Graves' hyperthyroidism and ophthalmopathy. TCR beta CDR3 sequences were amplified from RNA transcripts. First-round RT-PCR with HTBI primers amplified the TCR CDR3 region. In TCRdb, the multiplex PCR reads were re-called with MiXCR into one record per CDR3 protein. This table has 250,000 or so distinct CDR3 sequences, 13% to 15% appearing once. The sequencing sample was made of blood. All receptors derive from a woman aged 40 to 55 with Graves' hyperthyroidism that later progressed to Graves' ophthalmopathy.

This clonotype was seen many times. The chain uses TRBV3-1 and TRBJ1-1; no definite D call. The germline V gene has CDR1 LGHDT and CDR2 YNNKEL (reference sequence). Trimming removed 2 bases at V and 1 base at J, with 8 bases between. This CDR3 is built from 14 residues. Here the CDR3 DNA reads TGTGCCAGCAGCCAACAGGACGGGAACACTGAAGCTTTCTTT. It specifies CASSQQDGNTEAFF. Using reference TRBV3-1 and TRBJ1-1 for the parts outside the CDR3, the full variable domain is DTAVSQTPKYLVTQMGNDKSIKCEQNLGHDTMYWYKQDSKKFLKIMFSYNNKELIINETVPNRFSPKSPDKAHLNLHINSLELGDSAVYFCASSQQDGNTEAFFGQGTRLTVV.

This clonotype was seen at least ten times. For the CDR3, the DNA is TGTGCCAGCAGCCCCGGGGCAGGGGTTTCACCCCTCCACTTT. It translates to CASSPGAGVSPLHF. The chain couples TRBV7-3 to TRBJ1-6, with D possibly TRBD1 on 6 matching bases. With 5 bases removed from V and 9 bases from J, the gap between germline ends came to 14 bases. CDR1 SGHTA and CDR2 FQGTGA come from the germline V gene. The CDR3 extends over 14 amino acids.

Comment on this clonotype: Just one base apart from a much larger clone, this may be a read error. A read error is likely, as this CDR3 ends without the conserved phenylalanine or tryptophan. Here the CDR3 reads CSETGSYNEQFL. Here the CDR3 DNA reads TGCAGTGAGACAGGGAGTTACAATGAGCAGTTCTTA. The chain uses TRBV20-1 and TRBJ2-1, with 7 bases aligning to TRBD1. V was pared by 7 bases and J by 4 bases, with 4 bases of the junction left unmatched. The CDR3 is made up of 12 amino acids. Germline V CDR1 and CDR2: DFQATT, SNEGSKA (reference sequence).

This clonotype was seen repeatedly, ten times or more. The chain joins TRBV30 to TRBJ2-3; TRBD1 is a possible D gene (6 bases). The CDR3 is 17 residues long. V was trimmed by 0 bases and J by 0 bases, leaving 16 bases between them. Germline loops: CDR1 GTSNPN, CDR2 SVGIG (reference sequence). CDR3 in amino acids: CAWSVRRQASSTDTQYF. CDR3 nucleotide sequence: TGTGCCTGGAGTGTACGACGACAGGCGTCTAGCACAGATACGCAGTATTTT. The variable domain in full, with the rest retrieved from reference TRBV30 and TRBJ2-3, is SQTIHQWPATLVQPVGSPLSLECTVEGTSNPNLYWYRQAAGRGLQLLFYSVGIGQISSEVPQNLSASRPQDRQFILSSKKLLLSDSGFYLCAWSVRRQASSTDTQYFGPGTRLTVL.

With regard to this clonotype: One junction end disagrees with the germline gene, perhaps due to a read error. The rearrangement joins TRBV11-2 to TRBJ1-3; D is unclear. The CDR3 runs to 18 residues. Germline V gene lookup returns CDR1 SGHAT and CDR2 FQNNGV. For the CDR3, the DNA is TGTGCCAGCAGCTTAGATCTGGTCGCCGGATTCTCTAGAAACACCATATATTTT. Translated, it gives CASSLDLVAGFSRNTIYF. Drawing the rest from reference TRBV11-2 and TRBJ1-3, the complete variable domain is EAGVAQSPRYKIIEKRQSVAFWCNPISGHATLYWYQQILGQGPKLLIQFQNNGVVDDSQLPKDRFSAERLKGVDSTLKIQPAKLEDSAVYLCASSLDLVAGFSRNTIYFGEGSWLTVV.

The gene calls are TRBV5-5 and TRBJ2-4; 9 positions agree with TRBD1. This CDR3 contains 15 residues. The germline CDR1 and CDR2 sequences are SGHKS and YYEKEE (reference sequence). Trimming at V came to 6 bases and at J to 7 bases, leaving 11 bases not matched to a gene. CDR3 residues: CASTATGQGFNIQYF. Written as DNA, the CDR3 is TGTGCCAGCACCGCCACAGGACAGGGGTTCAACATTCAGTACTTC. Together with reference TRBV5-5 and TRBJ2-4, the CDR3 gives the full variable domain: DAGVTQSPTHLIKTRGQQVTLRCSPISGHKSVSWYQQVLGQGPQFIFQYYEKEERGRGNFPDRFSARQFPNYSSELNVNALLLGDSALYLCASTATGQGFNIQYFGAGTRLSVL.

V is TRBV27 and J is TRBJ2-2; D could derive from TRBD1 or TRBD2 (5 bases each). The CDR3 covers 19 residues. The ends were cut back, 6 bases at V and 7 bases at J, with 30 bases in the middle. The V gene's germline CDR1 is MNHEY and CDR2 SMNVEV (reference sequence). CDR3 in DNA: TGTGCCAGCAGCCTAGTCACCTTTCAGAGGGGAAAATTCAACGGGGAGCTGTTTTTT. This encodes CASSLVTFQRGKFNGELFF.

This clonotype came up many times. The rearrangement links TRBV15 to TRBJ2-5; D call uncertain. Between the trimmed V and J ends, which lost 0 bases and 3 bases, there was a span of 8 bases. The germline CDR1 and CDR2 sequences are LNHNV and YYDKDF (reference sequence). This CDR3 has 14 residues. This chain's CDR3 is CATSRDRHKETQYF. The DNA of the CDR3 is TGTGCCACCAGCAGAGATCGACACAAAGAGACCCAGTACTTC.

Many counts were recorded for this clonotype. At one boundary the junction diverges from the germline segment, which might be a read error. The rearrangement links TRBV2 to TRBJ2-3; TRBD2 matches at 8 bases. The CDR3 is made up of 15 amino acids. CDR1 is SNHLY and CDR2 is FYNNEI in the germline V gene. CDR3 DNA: TGTGCCAACAGTGATCAGCGGGAGTTGTCAGATACGCAGTATTTT. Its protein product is CANSDQRELSDTQYF.

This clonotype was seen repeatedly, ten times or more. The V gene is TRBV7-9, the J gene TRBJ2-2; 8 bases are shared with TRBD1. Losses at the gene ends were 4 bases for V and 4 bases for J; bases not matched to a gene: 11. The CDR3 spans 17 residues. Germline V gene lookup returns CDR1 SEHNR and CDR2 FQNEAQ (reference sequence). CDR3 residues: CASSSRPGTGPTGELFF. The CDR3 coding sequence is TGTGCCAGCAGCTCCCGACCCGGGACAGGTCCCACCGGGGAGCTGTTTTTT.

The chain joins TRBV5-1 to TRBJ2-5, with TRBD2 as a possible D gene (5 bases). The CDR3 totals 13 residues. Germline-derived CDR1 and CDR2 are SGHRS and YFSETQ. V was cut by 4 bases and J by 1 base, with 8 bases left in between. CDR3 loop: CASSAGIQETQYF. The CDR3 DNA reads TGCGCCAGCAGCGCCGGGATCCAAGAGACCCAGTACTTC.

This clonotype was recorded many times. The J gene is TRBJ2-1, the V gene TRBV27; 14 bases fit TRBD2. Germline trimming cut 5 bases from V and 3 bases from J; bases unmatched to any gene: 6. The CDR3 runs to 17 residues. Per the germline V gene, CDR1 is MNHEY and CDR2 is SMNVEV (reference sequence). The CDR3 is CASSPTSGRGFYNEQFF. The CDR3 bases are TGTGCCAGCAGTCCGACTAGCGGGAGGGGGTTCTACAATGAGCAGTTCTTC.

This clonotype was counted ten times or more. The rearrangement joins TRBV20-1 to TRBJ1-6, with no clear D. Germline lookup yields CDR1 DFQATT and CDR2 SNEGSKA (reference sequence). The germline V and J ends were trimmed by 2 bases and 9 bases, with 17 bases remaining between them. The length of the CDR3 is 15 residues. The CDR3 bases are TGCAGTGCTAGACCGGAGGCAGGCTACGGTTCACCCCTCCACTTT. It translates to CSARPEAGYGSPLHF.

In DNA, the CDR3 is TGCGCCAGCAGCCAAGATCGCCCGGGACTAGCGGGAGGGCATGAGCAGTTCTTC. Protein product: CASSQDRPGLAGGHEQFF. This chain links TRBV4-1 with TRBJ2-1; the match to TRBD2 covers 16 bases. The CDR3 has 18 amino acids. CDR1 and CDR2 (germline): MGHRA, YSYEKL. V lost 0 bases to trimming and J lost 8 bases; unmatched junction nucleotides: 7.

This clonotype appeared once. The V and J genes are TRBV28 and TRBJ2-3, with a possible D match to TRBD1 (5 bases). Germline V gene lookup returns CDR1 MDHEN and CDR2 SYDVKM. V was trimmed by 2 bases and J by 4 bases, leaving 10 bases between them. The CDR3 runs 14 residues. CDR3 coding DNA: TGTGCCAGCAGTTTAGTCAGGGTTGCAGATACGCAGTATTTT. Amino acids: CASSLVRVADTQYF.

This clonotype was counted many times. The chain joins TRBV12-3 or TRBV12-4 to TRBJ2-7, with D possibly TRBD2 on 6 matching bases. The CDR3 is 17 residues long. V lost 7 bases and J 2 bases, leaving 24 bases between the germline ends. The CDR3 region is CASTNWRGRDRTYEQYF. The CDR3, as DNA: TGTGCCAGCACTAATTGGAGGGGACGGGACCGTACCTACGAGCAGTACTTC.

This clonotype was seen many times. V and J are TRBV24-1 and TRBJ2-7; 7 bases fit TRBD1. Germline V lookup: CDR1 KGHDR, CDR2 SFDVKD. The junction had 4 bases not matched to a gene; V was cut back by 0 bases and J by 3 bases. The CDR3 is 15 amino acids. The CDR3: CATSDLGTDLYEQYF. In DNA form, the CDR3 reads TGTGCCACCAGTGATTTGGGGACAGACCTCTACGAGCAGTACTTC.

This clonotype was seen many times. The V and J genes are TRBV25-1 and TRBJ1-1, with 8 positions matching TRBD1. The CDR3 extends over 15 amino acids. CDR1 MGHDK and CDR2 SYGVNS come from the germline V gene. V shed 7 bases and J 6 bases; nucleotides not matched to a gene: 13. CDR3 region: CASTRTGLAGAEAFF. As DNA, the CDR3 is TGTGCCAGCACCCGGACAGGGTTGGCCGGGGCTGAAGCTTTCTTT. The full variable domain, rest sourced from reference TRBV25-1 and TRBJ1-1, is EADIYQTPRYLVIGTGKKITLECSQTMGHDKMYWYQQDPGMELHLIHYSYGVNSTEKGDLSSESTVSRIRTEHFPLTLESARPSHTSQYLCASTRTGLAGAEAFFGQGTRLTVV.

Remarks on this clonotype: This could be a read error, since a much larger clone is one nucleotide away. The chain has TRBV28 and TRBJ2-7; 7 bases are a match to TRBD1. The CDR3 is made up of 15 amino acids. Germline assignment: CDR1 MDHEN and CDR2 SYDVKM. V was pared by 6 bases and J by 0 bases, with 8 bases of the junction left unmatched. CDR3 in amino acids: CASRLPGTVSYEQYF. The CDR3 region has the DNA TGTGCCAGCAGGTTACCCGGGACAGTCTCCTACGAGCAGTACTTC. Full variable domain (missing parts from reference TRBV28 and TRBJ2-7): DVKVTQSSRYLVKRTGEKVFLECVQDMDHENMFWYRQDPGLGLRLIYFSYDVKMKEKGDIPEGYSVSREKKERFSLILESASTNQTSMYLCASRLPGTVSYEQYFGPGTRLTVT.

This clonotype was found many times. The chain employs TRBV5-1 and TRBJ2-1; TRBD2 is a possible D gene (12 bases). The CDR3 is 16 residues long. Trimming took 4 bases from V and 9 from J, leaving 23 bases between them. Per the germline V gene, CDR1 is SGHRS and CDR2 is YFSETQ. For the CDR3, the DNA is TGCGCCAGCAGCACACGGACTAGCGGGACAGGGGGTGAGCAGTTCTTC. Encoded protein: CASSTRTSGTGGEQFF.

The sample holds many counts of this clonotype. This CDR3 reads CASSYRASGTTQETQYF. The CDR3 nucleotides read TGTGCCAGCAGTTACCGGGCTAGCGGGACCACTCAAGAGACCCAGTACTTC. The chain is built from TRBV7-2 and TRBJ2-5; TRBD2 matches at 9 bases. The germline CDR1 and CDR2 sequences are SGHTA and FQGNSA. The CDR3 has 17 residues. V lost 6 bases, J lost 2 bases, and 13 bases stayed unmatched.